The 18 T cell receptor beta chains given below trace back to one sample, sequenced in a study of blood T cell repertoires in COVID-19. The data were produced by immunoSEQ multiplex PCR, yet TCRdb's version contains in-frame clones alone and is incomplete. The repertoire holds about 310,000 clones, with around 91% as singletons. The material sequenced was peripheral blood. The receptor set was obtained from a woman between 40 and 50 years old with COVID-19, enrolled during active disease.

The sample holds a few counts of this clone. This chain links TRBV24-1 with TRBJ2-3, with 9 bases identical to TRBD1. This CDR3 has 17 amino acids. CDR1 KGHDR and CDR2 SFDVKD come from the germline V gene. V lost 4 bases and J lost 5; bases outside the gene matches: 12. Here the CDR3 reads CATSDPEPTGGRDTQYF. In nucleotides, the CDR3 is TGTGCCACCAGTGACCCCGAACCGACAGGGGGGCGAGATACGCAGTATTTT.

In DNA, the CDR3 is TGTGCCAGCTCACTTACGGGAGGAGAAAAACTGTTTTTT. Translated, it gives CASSLTGGEKLFF. The chain combines TRBV18 with TRBJ1-4; D is uncertain. Germline CDR1 KGHSH, CDR2 LQKENI. The CDR3 runs 13 residues. V lost 4 bases to trimming and J lost 8 bases, with 11 bases between them. The full variable domain, with the rest looked up from reference TRBV18 and TRBJ1-4, is NAGVMQNPRHLVRRRGQEARLRCSPMKGHSHVYWYRQLPEEGLKFMVYLQKENIIDESGMPKERFSAEFPKEGPSILRIQQVVRGDSAAYFCASSLTGGEKLFFGSGTQLSVL.

This rearrangement joins TRBV9 to TRBJ2-3, with D perhaps TRBD2 (5 bases). Trimming shortened V by 4 bases and J by 4 bases, and 13 bases separated the two germline ends. Germline CDR1 reads SGDLS; CDR2 reads YYNGEE. The CDR3 totals 14 residues. The CDR3 sequence is CASSWTPSADTQYF. DNA of the CDR3: TGTGCCAGCAGCTGGACTCCTTCGGCAGATACGCAGTATTTT.

This rearrangement joins TRBV20-1 to TRBJ2-3; D uncertain. With 6 bases removed from V and 4 bases from J, the gap between germline ends came to 8 bases. CDR1 is DFQATT, CDR2 SNEGSKA, per germline (reference sequence). The CDR3 totals 11 residues. In DNA, the CDR3 is TGCAGTGCCGAAAGCTCAGATACGCAGTATTTT. Amino acids: CSAESSDTQYF.

The rearrangement joins TRBV7-2 to TRBJ1-6; no firm D call. Between the trimmed V and J ends, which lost 2 bases and 5 bases, there was a span of 7 bases. The germline V gene encodes CDR1 SGHTA and CDR2 FQGNSA. This CDR3 region has 14 residues. The chain's CDR3 is CASSLLGDNSPLHF. The CDR3, as DNA: TGTGCCAGCAGCTTATTAGGAGATAATTCACCCCTCCACTTT.

The V gene is TRBV27, the J gene TRBJ2-7, with TRBD2 matching 11 bases. J gave up 6 bases and V 3 bases, and 13 bases lay outside the gene matches. CDR3 length: 17 residues. Germline V CDR1 and CDR2: MNHEY, SMNVEV (reference sequence). The CDR3 DNA reads TGTGCCAGCAGTTTCGGGTTTAGCGGGGGGGCCCAGGGCGAGCAGTACTTC. It translates to CASSFGFSGGAQGEQYF.

The chain carries TRBV27 and TRBJ2-3; the match to TRBD1 covers 7 bases. CDR1 MNHEY and CDR2 SMNVEV come from the germline V gene (reference sequence). The CDR3 loop spans 15 amino acids. V lost 6 bases, J lost 4 bases, and 10 bases stayed unmatched. CDR3 bases: TGTGCCAGCAGGTCAGGGGGAGTCGGTCCAGATACGCAGTATTTT. Translation: CASRSGGVGPDTQYF.

The rearrangement joins TRBV12-3 or TRBV12-4 to TRBJ2-1, with D uncertain. The CDR3 runs to 11 residues. V shed 5 bases and J shed 9 bases, with 8 bases lying between them. The CDR3 reads CASSLSFEQFF. CDR3 nucleotides: TGTGCCAGCAGTCTCTCGTTTGAGCAGTTCTTC.

The count of this clone is one. The chain has TRBV15 and TRBJ1-2; maybe TRBD1 (6 bases). Germline CDR1 is LNHNV and CDR2 is YYDKDF (reference sequence). This CDR3 is 16 amino acids long. Trimming shortened V by 5 bases and J by 0 bases, and 16 bases separated the two germline ends. The CDR3 here is CATSGPQGEPNYGYTF. DNA of the CDR3: TGTGCCACCAGCGGACCACAGGGTGAGCCTAACTATGGCTACACCTTC.

V and J are TRBV21-1 and TRBJ1-4. TRBV21-1 is noted as a pseudogene. The CDR3 is 15 amino acids. The CDR3 spells CASSKKSGEDEKLFF. The CDR3 coding sequence is TGTGCCAGCAGCAAAAAGTCGGGGGAGGATGAAAAACTGTTTTTT.

The V and J genes are TRBV4-3 and TRBJ1-2, with D possibly matching TRBD1 (6 bases). The CDR3 contains 13 residues. Trimming removed 4 bases at V and 6 bases at J, with 12 bases between. CDR1 is LGHNA and CDR2 is YSLEER in the germline V gene. As DNA, the CDR3 is TGCGCCAGCAGCCGGGCACAGGGTGATGGCTACACCTTC. Translating it yields CASSRAQGDGYTF.

The count of this clone is one. The chain is built from TRBV27 and TRBJ1-2, with 7 bases fitting TRBD1. V lost 3 bases and J lost 0; bases outside the gene matches: 13. This CDR3 has 18 residues. In germline, CDR1 is MNHEY, CDR2 SMNVEV (reference sequence). The CDR3 bases are TGTGCCAGCAGTTTTTCCGAGACAGGGACAGTGGCTAACTATGGCTACACCTTC. Translated, it gives CASSFSETGTVANYGYTF.

This chain uses TRBV11-3 with TRBJ1-1; TRBD1 matches at 9 bases. This CDR3 region has 14 residues. Per germline, CDR1 SGHNT and CDR2 YENEEA. Trimming cost V 4 bases and J 1 base; bases outside gene matches: 1. CDR3 nucleotides: TGTGCCAGCAGCTCGGGACAGGGGAACACTGAAGCTTTCTTT. Translated, it gives CASSSGQGNTEAFF.

The chain joins TRBV9 to TRBJ2-1, with a possible D match to TRBD2 (5 bases). The V gene's germline CDR1 is SGDLS and CDR2 YYNGEE. The V gene lost 7 bases and the J gene lost 7 bases, with 27 bases spanning the gap. This CDR3 contains 17 residues. The CDR3 protein is CASAPRSIGLSVNEQFF. The CDR3 bases are TGTGCCAGCGCCCCGAGGAGCATTGGTCTTAGCGTAAATGAGCAGTTCTTC.

The rearrangement links TRBV6-6 to TRBJ1-4, with no clear D. CDR1 is MNHNY, CDR2 SVGAGI, per germline (reference sequence). The ends were cut back, 5 bases at V and 7 bases at J, with 23 bases in the middle. The CDR3 contains 17 residues. CDR3 amino acids: CASSPFWVSLAREKLFF. The CDR3, as DNA: TGTGCCAGCAGTCCCTTCTGGGTTTCCCTAGCCCGTGAAAAACTGTTTTTT.

The rearrangement uses TRBV5-4 and TRBJ1-1; TRBD1 might be the D (6 bases). This CDR3 contains 16 residues. CDR1 and CDR2 from the germline V gene are SGHNT and YYREEE (reference sequence). V shed 2 bases and J shed 1 base, with 15 bases lying between them. DNA for the CDR3: TGTGCCAGCAGCTTCCTGATGACAGGTCCGAACACTGAAGCTTTCTTT. As protein: CASSFLMTGPNTEAFF.

This sequence joins TRBV28 and TRBJ1-2; no reliable D call. Deletions cut 8 bases from V and 2 bases from J, with 9 bases between. The CDR3 has 12 amino acids. The germline CDR1 and CDR2 sequences are MDHEN and SYDVKM. CDR3 in DNA: TGTGCCAGCGGTCGAGCGAACTATGGCTACACCTTC. It codes for CASGRANYGYTF.

V gene TRBV4-2 combines with J gene TRBJ2-7; D possibly corresponds to TRBD2 (6 bases). The V end lost 0 bases, the J end lost 0 bases, and 9 bases lay between the germline ends. The CDR3 extends over 15 amino acids. Germline V gives CDR1 LGHNA, CDR2 YNFKEQ. The CDR3 spells CASSQEGDFSYEQYF. CDR3 nucleotide sequence: TGTGCCAGCAGCCAAGAGGGGGACTTCTCCTACGAGCAGTACTTC.